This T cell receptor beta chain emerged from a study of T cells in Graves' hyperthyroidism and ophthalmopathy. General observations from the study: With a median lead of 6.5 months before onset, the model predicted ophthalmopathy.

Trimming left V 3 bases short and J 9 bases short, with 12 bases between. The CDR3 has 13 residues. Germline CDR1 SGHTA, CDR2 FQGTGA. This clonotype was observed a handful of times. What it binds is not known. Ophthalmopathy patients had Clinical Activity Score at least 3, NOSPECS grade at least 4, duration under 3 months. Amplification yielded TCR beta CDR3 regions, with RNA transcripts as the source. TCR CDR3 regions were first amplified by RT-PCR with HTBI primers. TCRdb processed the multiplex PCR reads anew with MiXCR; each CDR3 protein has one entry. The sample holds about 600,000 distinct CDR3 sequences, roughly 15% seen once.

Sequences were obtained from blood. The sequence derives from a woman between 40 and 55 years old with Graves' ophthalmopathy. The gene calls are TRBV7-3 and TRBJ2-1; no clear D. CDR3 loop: CASSFLDFTEQFF. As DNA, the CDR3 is TGTGCCAGCAGCTTTCTAGATTTTACTGAGCAGTTCTTC.